Presented here are 7 T cell receptor beta chains from one specimen sequenced in a study of T cells in Graves' hyperthyroidism and ophthalmopathy. TCR beta CDR3 region amplification was performed from RNA transcripts. HTBI primers drove first-round RT-PCR of the TCR CDR3. TCRdb fed the multiplex PCR reads into MiXCR, producing one record per CDR3 protein. The table has around 690,000 distinct CDR3 sequences, 15% to 20% seen once. Specimen: blood. The receptors derive from a man aged 50-59 years with Graves' hyperthyroidism.

This clonotype showed up just a few times. The chain has TRBV13 and TRBJ2-7, with D perhaps assigned TRBD1 or TRBD2 (6 bases each). Germline V gene lookup returns CDR1 PRHDT and CDR2 FYEKMQ (reference sequence). Trimming stripped 4 bases from V and 8 bases from J, with 21 bases between. The CDR3 totals 15 residues. The CDR3 here is CASSYPSGGGKQQYF. The CDR3 region has the DNA TGTGCCAGCAGCTACCCGAGCGGAGGGGGAAAGCAGCAGTACTTC.

The sample holds one count of this clonotype. CDR3 in DNA: TGTGCCAGCAGCGGACTAGAAATAACAGATACGCAGTATTTT. It translates to CASSGLEITDTQYF. The J gene is TRBJ2-3, the V gene TRBV9; maybe TRBD2 (6 bases). Trimming shortened V by 3 bases and J by 3 bases, and 11 bases separated the two germline ends. Germline V gene data show CDR1 as SGDLS and CDR2 as YYNGEE. The CDR3 totals 14 residues.

The sample holds a few counts of this clonotype. The chain combines TRBV28 with TRBJ2-7; D possibly uses TRBD1 or TRBD2 (6 bases each). Germline CDR1 reads MDHEN; CDR2 reads SYDVKM. The CDR3 is made up of 14 amino acids. V was cut by 6 bases and J by 4 bases, with 16 bases left in between. In nucleotides, the CDR3 is TGTGCCAGCAGCCAGATACGGAGGGGGTACGAGCAGTACTTC. Amino acid sequence: CASSQIRRGYEQYF.

This clonotype was counted many times. The chain combines TRBV6-1 with TRBJ1-2; 7 bases match TRBD1. The germline gives CDR1 MNHNS, CDR2 SASEGT. The CDR3 covers 15 residues. The V and J ends lost 6 bases and 0 bases, in that order; junction bases with no gene match: 7. The DNA of the CDR3 is TGTGCCAGCAGCCCTCGGACAGGAGCTAACTATGGCTACACCTTC. This encodes CASSPRTGANYGYTF.

The sample holds many counts of this clonotype. The rearrangement links TRBV28 to TRBJ1-1; TRBD1 is a possible D gene (6 bases). Germline V gene data show CDR1 as MDHEN and CDR2 as SYDVKM. V was shortened by 2 bases and J by 4 bases, with 8 bases between the two germline ends. CDR3 length: 13 residues. For the CDR3, the DNA is TGTGCCAGCAGTTTAGTAGGGGGCACTGAAGCTTTCTTT. Amino acid sequence: CASSLVGGTEAFF.

In regard to this clonotype: A junction boundary mismatches the germline segment, possibly from a read error. The chain links TRBV6-1 to TRBJ2-7, with TRBD1 identical over 8 bases. CDR3 length equals 15 residues. Germline V gene data show CDR1 as MNHNS and CDR2 as SASEGT. The DNA of the CDR3 is TGTGCCATCAGTGAGGGGGTAGGGACAGGCTGCGAGCAGTACTTC. The encoded protein is CAISEGVGTGCEQYF.

The sample holds a few counts of this clonotype. A much larger clone differs from this one at a single base, so this may be a read error. The V call is TRBV11-1, the J call TRBJ2-6; D is ambiguous. Germline lookup yields CDR1 SGHAT and CDR2 FQDESV (reference sequence). The V and J ends lost 5 bases and 4 bases respectively, with 12 bases between them. CDR3 size: 15 residues. The CDR3 nucleotides are TGTGCCAGCAGCCGCACAAGGTTCGGGGCCAACGTCCTGACTTTC. Residues: CASSRTRFGANVLTF.